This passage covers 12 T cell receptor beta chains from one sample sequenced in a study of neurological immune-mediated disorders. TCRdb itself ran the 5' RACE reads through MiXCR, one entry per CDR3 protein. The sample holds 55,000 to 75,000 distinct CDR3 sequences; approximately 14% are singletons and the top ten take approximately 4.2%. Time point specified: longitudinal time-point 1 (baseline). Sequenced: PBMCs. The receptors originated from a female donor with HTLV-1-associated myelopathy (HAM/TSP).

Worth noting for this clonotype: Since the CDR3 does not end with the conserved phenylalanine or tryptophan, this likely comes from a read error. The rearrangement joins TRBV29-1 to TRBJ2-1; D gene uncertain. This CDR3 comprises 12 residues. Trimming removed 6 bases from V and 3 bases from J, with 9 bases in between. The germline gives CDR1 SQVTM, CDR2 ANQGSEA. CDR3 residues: CSVTLYYNEQFL. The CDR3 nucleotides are TGCAGCGTGACGTTGTACTACAATGAGCAGTTCCTC.

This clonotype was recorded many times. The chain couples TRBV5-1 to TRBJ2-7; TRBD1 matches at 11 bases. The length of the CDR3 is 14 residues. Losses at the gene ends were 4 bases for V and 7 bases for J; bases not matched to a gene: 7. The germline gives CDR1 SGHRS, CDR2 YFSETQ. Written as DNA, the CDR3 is TGCGCCAGCAGCCCCGGACAGGGGGCGCGGGAGCAGTACTTC. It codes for CASSPGQGAREQYF.

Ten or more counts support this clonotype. The CDR3 reads CASSLGDRANQPQHF. The CDR3 nucleotides read TGCGCCAGCAGCTTGGGGGACAGGGCCAATCAGCCCCAGCATTTT. The chain employs TRBV5-1 and TRBJ1-5, with TRBD1 identical over 9 bases. Germline V lookup: CDR1 SGHRS, CDR2 YFSETQ. The CDR3 loop spans 15 amino acids. J lost 3 bases, V lost 0 bases, and 1 base had no gene match.

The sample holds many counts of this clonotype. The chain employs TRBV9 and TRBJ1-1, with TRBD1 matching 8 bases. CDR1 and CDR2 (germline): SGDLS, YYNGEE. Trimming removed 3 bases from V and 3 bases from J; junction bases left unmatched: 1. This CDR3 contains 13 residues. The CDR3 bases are TGTGCCAGCAGCGCGACAGGGGACACTGAAGCTTTCTTT. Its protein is CASSATGDTEAFF.

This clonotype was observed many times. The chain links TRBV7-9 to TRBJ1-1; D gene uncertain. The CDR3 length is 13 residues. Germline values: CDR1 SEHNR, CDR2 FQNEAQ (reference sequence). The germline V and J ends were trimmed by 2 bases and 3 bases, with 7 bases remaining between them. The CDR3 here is CASSLTRDTEAFF. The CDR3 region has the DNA TGTGCCAGCAGCTTAACGAGGGACACTGAAGCTTTCTTT.

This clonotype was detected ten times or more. CDR3 amino acids: CASSTSPGETQYF. CDR3 sequence (DNA): TGCGCCAGCAGCACATCCCCAGGCGAGACCCAGTACTTC. The gene calls are TRBV5-1 and TRBJ2-5, with no clear D. Germline loops: CDR1 SGHRS, CDR2 YFSETQ. V was trimmed by 4 bases and J by 5 bases, leaving 12 bases between them. The CDR3 covers 13 residues. Drawing the rest from reference TRBV5-1 and TRBJ2-5, the complete variable domain is KAGVTQTPRYLIKTRGQQVTLSCSPISGHRSVSWYQQTPGQGLQFLFEYFSETQRNKGNFPGRFSGRQFSNSRSEMNVSTLELGDSALYLCASSTSPGETQYFGPGTRLLVL.

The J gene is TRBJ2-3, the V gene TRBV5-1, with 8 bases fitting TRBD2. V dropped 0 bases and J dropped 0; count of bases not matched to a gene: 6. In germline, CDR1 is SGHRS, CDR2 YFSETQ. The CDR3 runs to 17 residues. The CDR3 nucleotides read TGCGCCAGCAGCTTGGTTGCGGGGGGCCCAAGCACAGATACGCAGTATTTT. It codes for CASSLVAGGPSTDTQYF.

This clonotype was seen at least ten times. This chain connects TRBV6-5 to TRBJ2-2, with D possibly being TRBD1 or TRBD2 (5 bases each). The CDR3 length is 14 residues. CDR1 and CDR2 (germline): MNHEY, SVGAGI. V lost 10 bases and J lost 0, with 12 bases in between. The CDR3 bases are TGTGCCACCCTCGGGACCGCGAACACCGGGGAGCTGTTTTTT. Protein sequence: CATLGTANTGELFF.

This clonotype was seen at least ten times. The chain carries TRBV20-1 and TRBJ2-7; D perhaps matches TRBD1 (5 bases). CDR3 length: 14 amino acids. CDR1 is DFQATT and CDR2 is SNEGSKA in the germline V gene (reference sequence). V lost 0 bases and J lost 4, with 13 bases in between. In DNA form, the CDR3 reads TGCAGTGCTAGAGATCTGGCAGGGAAATACGAGCAGTACTTC. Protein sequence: CSARDLAGKYEQYF.

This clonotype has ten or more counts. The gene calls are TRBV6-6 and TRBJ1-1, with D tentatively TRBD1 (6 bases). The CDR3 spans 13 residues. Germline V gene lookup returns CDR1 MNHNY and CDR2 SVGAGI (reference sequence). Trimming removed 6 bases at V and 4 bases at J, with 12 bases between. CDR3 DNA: TGTGCCAGCAGAAACAGGGTTAGCACTGAAGCTTTCTTT. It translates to CASRNRVSTEAFF.

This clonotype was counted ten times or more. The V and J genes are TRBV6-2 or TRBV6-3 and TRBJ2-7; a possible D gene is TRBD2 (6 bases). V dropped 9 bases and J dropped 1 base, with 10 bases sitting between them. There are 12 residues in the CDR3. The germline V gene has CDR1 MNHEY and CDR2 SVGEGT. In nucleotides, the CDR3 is TGTGCCAGTAGGGACTCATCCTACGAGCAGTACTTC. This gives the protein CASRDSSYEQYF.

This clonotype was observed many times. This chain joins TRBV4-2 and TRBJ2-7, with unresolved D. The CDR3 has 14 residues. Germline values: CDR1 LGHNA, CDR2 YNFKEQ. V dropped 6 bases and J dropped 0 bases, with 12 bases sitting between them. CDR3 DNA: TGTGCCAGCAGACCCCTAGGGAACTCCTACGAGCAGTACTTC. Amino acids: CASRPLGNSYEQYF.